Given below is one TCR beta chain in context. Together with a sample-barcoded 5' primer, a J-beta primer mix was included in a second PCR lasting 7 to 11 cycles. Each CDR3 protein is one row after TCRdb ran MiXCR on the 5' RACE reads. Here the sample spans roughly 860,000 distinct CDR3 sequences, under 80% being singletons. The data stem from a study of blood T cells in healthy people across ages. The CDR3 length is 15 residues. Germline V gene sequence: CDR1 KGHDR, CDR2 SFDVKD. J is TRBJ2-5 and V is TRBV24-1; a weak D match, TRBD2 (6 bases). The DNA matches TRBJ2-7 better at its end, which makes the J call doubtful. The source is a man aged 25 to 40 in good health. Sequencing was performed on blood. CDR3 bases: TGTGCCACCAGTGATTCGGACTACTCCTCTTCCGAGCAGTACTTC. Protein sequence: CATSDSDYSSSEQYF.